The T cell receptor beta chain under discussion was sequenced for a study of CD8 T cells in ankylosing spondylitis. General study points: Previous work reported some of these motif variants in the synovial fluid and blood of reactive arthritis. The study identified a TCR beta motif of about eight highly homologous variants that appeared characteristic of ankylosing spondylitis blood.

The TCR beta libraries were generated through quantitative 5'-RACE incorporating molecular barcodes. TCRdb fed the 5' RACE reads into MiXCR, producing one record per CDR3 protein. The table has under 130,000 distinct CDR3 sequences, around 24% seen once; the top ten hold around an eighth. Regarding this clonotype: As yet, its antigen is unknown.

The ends lost 4 bases at V and 4 bases at J; junction bases unmatched: 7. Germline values: CDR1 SGHRS, CDR2 YFSETQ. The CDR3 extends over 16 amino acids. The rearrangement links TRBV5-1 to TRBJ2-1, with 11 bases lining up with TRBD2. The sequence came from a male donor with ankylosing spondylitis. Source material: synovial fluid, either unsorted or a sorted T cell fraction (not recorded which). CDR3 in amino acids: CASSAGTSGAYNEQFF. As DNA, the CDR3 is TGCGCCAGCAGCGCCGGGACTAGCGGAGCTTACAATGAGCAGTTCTTC.